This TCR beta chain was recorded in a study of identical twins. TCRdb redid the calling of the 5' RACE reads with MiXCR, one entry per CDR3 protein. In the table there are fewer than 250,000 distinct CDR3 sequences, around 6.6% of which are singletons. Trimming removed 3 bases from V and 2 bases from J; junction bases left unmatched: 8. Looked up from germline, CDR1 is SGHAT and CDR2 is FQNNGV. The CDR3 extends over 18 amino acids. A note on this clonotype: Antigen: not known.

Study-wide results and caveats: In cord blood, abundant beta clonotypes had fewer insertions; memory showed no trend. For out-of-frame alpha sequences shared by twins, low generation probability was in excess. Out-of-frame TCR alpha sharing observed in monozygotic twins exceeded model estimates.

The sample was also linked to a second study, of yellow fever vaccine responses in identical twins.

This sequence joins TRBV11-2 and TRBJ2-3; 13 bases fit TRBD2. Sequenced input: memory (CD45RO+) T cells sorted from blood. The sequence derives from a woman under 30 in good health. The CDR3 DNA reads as TGTGCCAGCAGCTTCCTCCTCGGACTAGCGGGAGACACAGATACGCAGTATTTT. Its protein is CASSFLLGLAGDTDTQYF.